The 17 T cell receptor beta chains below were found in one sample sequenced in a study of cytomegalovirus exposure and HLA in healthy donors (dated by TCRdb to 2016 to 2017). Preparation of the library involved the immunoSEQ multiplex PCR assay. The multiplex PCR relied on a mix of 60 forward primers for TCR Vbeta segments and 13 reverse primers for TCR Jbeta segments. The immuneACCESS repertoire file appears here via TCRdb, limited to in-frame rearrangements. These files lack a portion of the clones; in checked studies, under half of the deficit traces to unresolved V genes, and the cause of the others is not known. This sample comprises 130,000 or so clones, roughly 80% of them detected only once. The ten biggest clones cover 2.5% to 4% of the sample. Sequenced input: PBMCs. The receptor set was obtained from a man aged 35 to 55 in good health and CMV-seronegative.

In DNA form, the CDR3 reads TGTGCCAGCAGCACAGGGGTGCGAGAGACCCAGTACTTC. Amino acid sequence: CASSTGVRETQYF. The rearrangement uses TRBV7-7 and TRBJ2-5; 7 positions match TRBD1. V dropped 5 bases and J dropped 4; count of bases not matched to a gene: 4. Germline CDR1 is SSHAT and CDR2 is FNYEAQ (reference sequence). This CDR3 has 13 amino acids.

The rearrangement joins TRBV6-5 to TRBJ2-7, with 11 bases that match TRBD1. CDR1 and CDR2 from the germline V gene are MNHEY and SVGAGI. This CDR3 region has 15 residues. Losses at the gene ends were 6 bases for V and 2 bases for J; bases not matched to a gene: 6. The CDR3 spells CASRRAGQGAYEQYF. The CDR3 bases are TGTGCCAGCAGGAGAGCGGGACAGGGGGCCTACGAGCAGTACTTC.

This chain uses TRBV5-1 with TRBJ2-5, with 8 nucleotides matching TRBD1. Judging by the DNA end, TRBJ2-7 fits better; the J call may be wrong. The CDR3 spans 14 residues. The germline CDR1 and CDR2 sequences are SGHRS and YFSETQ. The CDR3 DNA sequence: TGCGCCAGCAGCTTACAGGGGGATTTCTACGAGCAGTACTTC. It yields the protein CASSLQGDFYEQYF.

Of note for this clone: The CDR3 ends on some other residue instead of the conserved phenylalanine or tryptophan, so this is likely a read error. The CDR3 nucleotides are TGTGCCAGCAGCAAGAAGCCGGGACAGGGATCCAATCAGCCCCAGCATGTT. Its protein product is CASSKKPGQGSNQPQHV. The rearrangement uses TRBV5-6 and TRBJ1-5, with 9 bases matching TRBD1. V shed 4 bases, J shed 3 bases, and the junction held 11 bases outside the gene matches. Germline V gene sequence: CDR1 SGHDT, CDR2 YYEEEE. This CDR3 is 17 amino acids long.

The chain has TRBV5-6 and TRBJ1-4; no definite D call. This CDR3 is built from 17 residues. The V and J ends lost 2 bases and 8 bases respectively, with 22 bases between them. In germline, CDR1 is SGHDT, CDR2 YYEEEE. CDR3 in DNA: TGTGCCAGCAGCTTACTTGCGGATTCACGGGCGGGGGAAAAACTGTTTTTT. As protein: CASSLLADSRAGEKLFF.

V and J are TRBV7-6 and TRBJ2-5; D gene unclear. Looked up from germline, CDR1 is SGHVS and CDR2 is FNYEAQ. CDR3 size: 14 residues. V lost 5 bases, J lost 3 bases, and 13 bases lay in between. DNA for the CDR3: TGTGCCAGCAGCCTCGTAGGAGTGGAAGAGACCCAGTACTTC. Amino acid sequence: CASSLVGVEETQYF.

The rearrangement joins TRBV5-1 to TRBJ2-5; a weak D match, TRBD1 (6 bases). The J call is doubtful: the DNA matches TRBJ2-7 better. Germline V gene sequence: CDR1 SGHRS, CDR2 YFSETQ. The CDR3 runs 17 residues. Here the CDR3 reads CASSLGSGQGLRDEQYF. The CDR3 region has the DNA TGCGCCAGCAGCTTGGGATCGGGGCAGGGGCTGAGGGACGAGCAGTACTTC.

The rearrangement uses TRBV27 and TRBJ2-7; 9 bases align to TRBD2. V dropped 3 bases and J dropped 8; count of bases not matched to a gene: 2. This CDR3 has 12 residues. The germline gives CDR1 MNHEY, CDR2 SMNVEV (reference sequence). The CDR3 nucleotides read TGTGCCAGCAGTTTTGGGACTAGCAAGCAGTACTTC. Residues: CASSFGTSKQYF.

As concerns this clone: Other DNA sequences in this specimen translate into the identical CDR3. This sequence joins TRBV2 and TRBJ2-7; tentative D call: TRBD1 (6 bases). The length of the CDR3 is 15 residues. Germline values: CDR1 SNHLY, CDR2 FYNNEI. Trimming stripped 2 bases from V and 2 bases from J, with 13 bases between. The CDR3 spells CASSEQGRPAYEQYF. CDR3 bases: TGTGCCAGCAGTGAACAGGGGCGGCCGGCCTACGAGCAGTACTTC.

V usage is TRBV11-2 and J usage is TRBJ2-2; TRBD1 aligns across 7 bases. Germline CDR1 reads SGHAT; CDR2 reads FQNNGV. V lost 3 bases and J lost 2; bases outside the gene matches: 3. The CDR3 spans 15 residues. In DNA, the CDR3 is TGTGCCAGCAGCTTTGGGACAGACAACACCGGGGAGCTGTTTTTT. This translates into CASSFGTDNTGELFF.

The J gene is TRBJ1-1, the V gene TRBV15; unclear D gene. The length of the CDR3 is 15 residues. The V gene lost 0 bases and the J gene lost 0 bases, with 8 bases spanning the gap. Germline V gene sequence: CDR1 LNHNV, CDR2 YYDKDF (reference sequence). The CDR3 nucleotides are TGTGCCACCAGCAGAGATCGCGGGGTGAACACTGAAGCTTTCTTT. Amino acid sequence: CATSRDRGVNTEAFF.

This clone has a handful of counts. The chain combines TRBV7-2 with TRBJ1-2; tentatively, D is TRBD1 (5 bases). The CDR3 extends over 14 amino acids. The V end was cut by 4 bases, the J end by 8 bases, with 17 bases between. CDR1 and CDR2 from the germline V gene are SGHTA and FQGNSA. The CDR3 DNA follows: TGTGCCAGCAGCTCCTTCGCGGGGGTACAGGGCTACACCTTC. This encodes CASSSFAGVQGYTF.

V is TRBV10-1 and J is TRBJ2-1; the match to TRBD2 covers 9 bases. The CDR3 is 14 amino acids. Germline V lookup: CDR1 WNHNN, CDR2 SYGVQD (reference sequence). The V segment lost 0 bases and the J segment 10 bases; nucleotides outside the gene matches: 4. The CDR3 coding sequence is TGCGCCAGCAGTGAGTCGGGACTAGCCCTGGAGCAGTTCTTC. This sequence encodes CASSESGLALEQFF.

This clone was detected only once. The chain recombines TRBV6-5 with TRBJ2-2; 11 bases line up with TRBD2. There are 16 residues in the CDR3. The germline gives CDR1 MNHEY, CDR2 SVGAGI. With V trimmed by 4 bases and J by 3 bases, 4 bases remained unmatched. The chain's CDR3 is CASSFTSGGDTGELFF. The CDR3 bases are TGTGCCAGCAGTTTTACTAGCGGGGGCGACACCGGGGAGCTGTTTTTT.

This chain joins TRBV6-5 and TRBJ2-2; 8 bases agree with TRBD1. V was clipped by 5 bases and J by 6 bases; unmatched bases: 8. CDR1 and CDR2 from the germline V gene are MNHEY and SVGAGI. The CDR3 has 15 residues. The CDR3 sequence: CASSPLTGEAGELFF. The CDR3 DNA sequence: TGTGCCAGCAGTCCCTTGACAGGGGAGGCCGGGGAGCTGTTTTTT.

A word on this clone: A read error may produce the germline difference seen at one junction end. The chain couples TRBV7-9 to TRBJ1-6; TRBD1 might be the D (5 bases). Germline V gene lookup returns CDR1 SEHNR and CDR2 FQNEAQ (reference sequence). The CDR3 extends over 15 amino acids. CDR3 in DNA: TGTTCCAGCAGCGTAGTCGGGGGTGGTAATTCACCCCTCCACTTT. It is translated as CSSSVVGGGNSPLHF.

Written as DNA, the CDR3 is TGTGCCAGCAGTTACAGGGATGGGTCTGAAGCTTTCTTT. Amino acids: CASSYRDGSEAFF. The chain has TRBV6-4 and TRBJ1-1; perhaps TRBD1 as D (6 bases). Germline V gene lookup returns CDR1 MRHNA and CDR2 SNTAGT. V shed 5 bases and J shed 6 bases, with 13 bases lying between them. The CDR3 is 13 amino acids.